This entry features one T cell receptor beta chain sequence. No antigen is known for it. This entry is derived from a study of response to subunit inactivated influenza vaccine. Study conclusions and caveats: The authors offered the suggestion that each seasonal influenza vaccination recruits few new T cells.

V was pared by 0 bases and J by 2 bases, with 10 bases of the junction left unmatched. The V gene's germline CDR1 is LGHDT and CDR2 YNNKEL (reference sequence). This CDR3 is built from 17 residues. TCRdb recomputed calls from the RT-PCR reads with MiXCR, one row per CDR3 protein. Of approximately 500,000 distinct CDR3 sequences listed, 14% are singletons. Sequences were derived from PBMCs from blood, sampled roughly 12 days after vaccination. The rearrangement uses TRBV3-1 and TRBJ2-7; the match to TRBD2 covers 7 bases. The source is a man over 45 who received an inactivated influenza vaccine. The CDR3 loop reads CASSQDLLAANPYEQYF. In DNA, the CDR3 is TGTGCCAGCAGCCAAGACCTGCTAGCGGCCAATCCCTACGAGCAGTACTTC.